The present T cell receptor beta chain was sequenced within a study of T cell responses to AZD1222 COVID-19 vaccine. Overall study results and limits: In the spike-specific TCR repertoire, nearly half reportedly target unmutated variant regions. Following two doses of AZD1222, Spike-specific TCR breadth and depth rose.

This CDR3 is 15 amino acids long. V was shortened by 2 bases and J by 2 bases, with 10 bases between the two germline ends. Germline CDR1 reads MDHEN; CDR2 reads SYDVKM. Worth noting for this clone: Antigen unknown. Other nucleotide sequences in the sample specify the same CDR3.

Profiling relied on immunoSEQ multiplex PCR, and the TCRdb table lists in-frame clones only, not all of them. The repertoire has 75,000 or so clones, more than 85% of them found once; the top ten carry 25% to 30%. The source was peripheral blood, collected 28 days after the second AZD1222 dose. This chain links TRBV28 with TRBJ1-5, with D tentatively TRBD1 (5 bases). This receptor was obtained from an adult who received the AZD1222 COVID-19 vaccine. As DNA, the CDR3 is TGTGCCAGCAGTTTACAGGGTGCGGGCAATCAGCCCCAGCATTTT. It encodes CASSLQGAGNQPQHF.